A single sample gave rise to the 11 T cell receptor beta chains below, sequenced in a study of blood T cell repertoires in COVID-19. Method: immunoSEQ multiplex PCR; TCRdb's copy keeps in-frame clones and lacks some. The sample contains about 210,000 clones, 65% to 85% of which appear only once. The specimen was PBMCs or T cells enriched from blood (not recorded which). These receptor sequences come from a woman aged 30 to 39 who had been exposed to COVID-19.

This chain joins TRBV6-1 and TRBJ2-6; D possibly corresponds to TRBD2 (6 bases). The germline V gene encodes CDR1 MNHNS and CDR2 SASEGT. V was shortened by 3 bases and J by 2 bases, with 11 bases between the two germline ends. This CDR3 contains 16 residues. The CDR3 coding sequence is TGTGCCAGCAGTGAGGGACTTTTTGCTGGGGCCAACGTCCTGACTTTC. This sequence encodes CASSEGLFAGANVLTF.

The V call is TRBV2, the J call TRBJ1-1, with TRBD1 matching over 8 bases. Germline-derived CDR1 and CDR2 are SNHLY and FYNNEI. CDR3 length: 14 amino acids. V was clipped by 0 bases and J by 11 bases; unmatched bases: 8. The CDR3 loop reads CASSEASGTGPAFF. The CDR3 bases are TGTGCCAGCAGTGAAGCTTCCGGGACAGGCCCCGCTTTCTTT.

This clone was picked up a small number of times. The V call is TRBV4-1, the J call TRBJ1-1, with D tentatively TRBD1 (5 bases). Germline V gene sequence: CDR1 MGHRA, CDR2 YSYEKL. V lost 7 bases to trimming and J lost 0 bases, with 27 bases between them. The CDR3 has 19 amino acids. In DNA form, the CDR3 reads TGCGCCAGCACCCTGATTGGGACTACTCCCAGAGGGATGAACACTGAAGCTTTCTTT. It yields the protein CASTLIGTTPRGMNTEAFF.

This chain joins TRBV19 and TRBJ2-7, with 8 bases aligning to TRBD1. V gave up 3 bases and J gave up 2 bases; unmatched junction bases: 3. The CDR3 length is 14 residues. Germline V lookup: CDR1 LNHDA, CDR2 SQIVND (reference sequence). CDR3 region: CASSIQGATYEQYF. The CDR3 DNA follows: TGTGCCAGTAGTATTCAGGGGGCCACCTACGAGCAGTACTTC.

The rearrangement links TRBV30 to TRBJ1-1; 9 bases align to TRBD1. This CDR3 region has 13 residues. Germline-derived CDR1 and CDR2 are GTSNPN and SVGIG (reference sequence). With 3 bases clipped from V and 3 bases from J, the junction kept 2 bases outside the gene matches. CDR3 nucleotides: TGTGCCTGGAGGACAGGGGGTGACACTGAAGCTTTCTTT. Protein: CAWRTGGDTEAFF.

J is TRBJ2-5 and V is TRBV7-9, with 8 bases that match TRBD2. Germline assignment: CDR1 SEHNR and CDR2 FQNEAQ (reference sequence). This CDR3 spans 15 amino acids. V lost 4 bases, J lost 5 bases, and 9 bases stayed unmatched. The CDR3 DNA reads TGTGCCAGCAGCTCATCCGGGACTAGTAGGGAGACCCAGTACTTC. Its protein is CASSSSGTSRETQYF.

The rearrangement uses TRBV27 and TRBJ2-7; 8 bases line up with TRBD2. CDR3 length: 14 amino acids. Trimming at V came to 8 bases and at J to 4 bases, leaving 10 bases not matched to a gene. Germline V gives CDR1 MNHEY, CDR2 SMNVEV (reference sequence). CDR3 sequence (DNA): TGTGCCAGCTCCCCGTCTGCGGGGGGATACGAGCAGTACTTC. It encodes CASSPSAGGYEQYF.

This clone was detected a few times. Germline and junction disagree at one end, which may indicate a read error. The CDR3 nucleotides read TGTGCCAGCAGAGAAGTCAATCTAGCGGGGGGGCGAGTAGATACGCAGTATTTT. Encoded protein: CASREVNLAGGRVDTQYF. The chain uses TRBV6-1 and TRBJ2-3, with 12 nucleotides matching TRBD2. Per the germline V gene, CDR1 is MNHNS and CDR2 is SASEGT. CDR3 length: 18 amino acids.

Concerning this clone: Other DNA sequences of this sample code for an identical CDR3. This rearrangement joins TRBV12-3 or TRBV12-4 to TRBJ1-2; D is perhaps TRBD1 (6 bases). The CDR3 runs 13 residues. Trimming left V 5 bases short and J 7 bases short, with 14 bases between. CDR3 in amino acids: CASSLRGSGGYTF. CDR3 in DNA: TGTGCCAGCAGTCTCAGGGGTTCCGGTGGCTACACCTTC.

The DNA for the CDR3 is TGTGCCAGCAGCTCAAACGACAGGGGCCCCCCTGGCGAGCAGTACTTC. Translating it yields CASSSNDRGPPGEQYF. The V gene is TRBV5-8, the J gene TRBJ2-7, with 8 bases identical to TRBD1. V dropped 3 bases and J dropped 6; count of bases not matched to a gene: 14. Per germline, CDR1 SGHTS and CDR2 YDEGEE. This CDR3 comprises 16 residues.

This clone was counted a single time. The chain recombines TRBV11-2 with TRBJ2-7; D might be TRBD2 (6 bases). Trimming took off 3 bases at V and 2 bases at J, with 11 bases between the two ends. Germline-derived CDR1 and CDR2 are SGHAT and FQNNGV. The CDR3 runs 14 residues. This CDR3 reads CASSFRGFPYEQYF. DNA for the CDR3: TGTGCCAGCAGCTTCCGGGGGTTTCCCTACGAGCAGTACTTC.